These 14 T cell receptor beta chains share one sample of origin, sequenced in a study of molecular identifiers for immune sequencing clone quantification. TCRdb independently ran MiXCR on the PCR reads; one entry per CDR3 protein. The profile covers 75,000 to 100,000 distinct CDR3 sequences, with roughly 19% appearing a single time and roughly 0.89% taken by the ten largest. Sequenced material: naive CD8+ T cells from blood, with Jurkat cell RNA spiked in. Subset indicated: FACS-sorted CD8+CD4-CCR7+CD45RA+ naive T cells. These receptors were collected from a human donor in good health. Some libraries in this study had Jurkat cell RNA spiked in.

With regard to this clonotype: Germline and junction disagree at one end, which may indicate a read error. This rearrangement joins TRBV24-1 to TRBJ2-6, with D possibly TRBD1 on 5 matching bases. The germline V gene encodes CDR1 KGHDR and CDR2 SFDVKD. The CDR3 sequence is 13 residues long. The CDR3 DNA reads as TGTGCCACCAGGACGTCTGGGGCCAACGTCCTGACCTTC. It yields the protein CATRTSGANVLTF.

This clonotype was seen at least ten times. The V call is TRBV24-1, the J call TRBJ2-2; D possibly corresponds to TRBD2 (6 bases). Germline lookup yields CDR1 KGHDR and CDR2 SFDVKD. The CDR3 sequence is 12 residues long. With 5 bases removed from V and 7 bases from J, the gap between germline ends came to 7 bases. The CDR3 reads CATSGGGGELFF. The CDR3 nucleotides are TGTGCCACCAGTGGGGGAGGCGGGGAGCTGTTTTTT.

This clonotype was counted many times. V and J are TRBV12-3 or TRBV12-4 and TRBJ2-2, with TRBD2 matching over 9 bases. The V gene end was trimmed by 6 bases and the J gene end by 1 base; junction bases not matched to a gene: 9. The CDR3 sequence is 17 residues long. In DNA, the CDR3 is TGTGCCAGCAGGAAAAAACAAGCGGGAGGGAACACCGGGGAGCTGTTTTTT. Amino acid sequence: CASRKKQAGGNTGELFF.

Worth noting for this clonotype: A clone one base away is much larger, so this may be a read error. The conserved phenylalanine or tryptophan is not found at the CDR3 terminus, so this likely reflects a read error. This chain links TRBV27 with TRBJ2-7; D might be TRBD1 (6 bases). Germline V gene sequence: CDR1 MNHEY, CDR2 SMNVEV (reference sequence). The V and J ends lost 6 bases and 4 bases respectively, with 13 bases between them. The CDR3 length is 13 residues. CDR3 DNA: TGTGCCAGCAGCCCGGACAGATTTTACGAGCAGTACCTC. It codes for CASSPDRFYEQYL.

The table lists this clonotype with many counts. The J gene is TRBJ2-7, the V gene TRBV11-2; TRBD2 is a possible D gene (5 bases). The CDR3 totals 14 residues. The V end lost 5 bases, the J end lost 3 bases, and 14 bases lay between the germline ends. Germline V gene sequence: CDR1 SGHAT, CDR2 FQNNGV. The chain's CDR3 is CASSRGRTDYEQYF. As DNA, the CDR3 is TGTGCCAGCAGCCGGGGTCGGACCGACTACGAGCAGTACTTC.

This clonotype was recorded at least ten times. The chain couples TRBV7-6 to TRBJ2-6; the match to TRBD1 covers 8 bases. The V gene end was trimmed by 5 bases and the J gene end by 0 bases; junction bases not matched to a gene: 6. The CDR3 runs 17 residues. Germline V gives CDR1 SGHVS, CDR2 FNYEAQ. In nucleotides, the CDR3 is TGTGCCAGCAGCGCCGACAGGGGTTTCTCTGGGGCCAACGTCCTGACTTTC. Its translation: CASSADRGFSGANVLTF.

Ten or more counts support this clonotype. The chain links TRBV4-3 to TRBJ2-1; 7 bases map to TRBD1. This CDR3 contains 15 residues. Losses at the gene ends were 0 bases for V and 5 bases for J; bases not matched to a gene: 4. The germline V gene has CDR1 LGHNA and CDR2 YSLEER. CDR3 DNA sequence: TGCGCCAGCAGCCAAGACTTGGGGACAGACAATGAGCAGTTCTTC. Protein sequence: CASSQDLGTDNEQFF.

At least ten counts were recorded for this clonotype. The rearrangement joins TRBV20-1 to TRBJ2-1, with a tentative D call TRBD1 (6 bases). Germline V CDR1 and CDR2: DFQATT, SNEGSKA (reference sequence). Deletions cut 0 bases from V and 2 bases from J, with 11 bases between. The CDR3 runs 15 residues. For the CDR3, the DNA is TGCAGTGCTAGAGATTGGGACAAAGCCTACAATGAGCAGTTCTTC. It codes for CSARDWDKAYNEQFF.

At least ten counts were recorded for this clonotype. The chain links TRBV7-9 to TRBJ2-5; D uncertain. This CDR3 region has 14 residues. Germline assignment: CDR1 SEHNR and CDR2 FQNEAQ (reference sequence). The ends were cut back, 5 bases at V and 4 bases at J, with 14 bases in the middle. The CDR3 DNA sequence: TGTGCCAGCAGCGGTCCCCCAGCTGCAGAGACCCAGTACTTC. Its protein is CASSGPPAAETQYF.

As to this clonotype: One junction end disagrees with the germline gene, perhaps due to a read error. The J gene is TRBJ2-5, the V gene TRBV4-3, with 8 bases identical to TRBD1. This CDR3 has 19 amino acids. The germline gives CDR1 LGHNA, CDR2 YSLEER. The DNA of the CDR3 is TGCGCCAGCAGCCAAGAAAGGATAGATCGGGACAGGCACCAAGAGACCCGGTACTTC. Amino acid sequence: CASSQERIDRDRHQETRYF.

In the case of this clonotype: A single base separates this from a much larger clone, so it may be a read error. This chain joins TRBV11-2 and TRBJ1-1; possible D gene TRBD1, 5 bases. This CDR3 comprises 15 residues. The V gene lost 7 bases and the J gene lost 3 bases, with 18 bases spanning the gap. Germline CDR1 SGHAT, CDR2 FQNNGV. Here the CDR3 DNA reads TGTGCCAGCAACACGGTCGGGGGTCGGGACACTGAAGCTTTCTTT. Protein sequence: CASNTVGGRDTEAFF.

The rearrangement links TRBV7-9 to TRBJ1-1, with unresolved D. CDR1 SEHNR and CDR2 FQNEAQ come from the germline V gene (reference sequence). There are 13 residues in the CDR3. The V end was cut by 2 bases, the J end by 3 bases, with 7 bases between. In DNA form, the CDR3 reads TGTGCCAGCAGCTTATTCGGAGACACTGAAGCTTTCTTT. Protein product: CASSLFGDTEAFF.

There are a few counts of this clonotype. The chain links TRBV7-9 to TRBJ2-2; D is unclear. Germline V gene sequence: CDR1 SEHNR, CDR2 FQNEAQ (reference sequence). V lost 3 bases and J lost 2, with 10 bases in between. The CDR3 has 15 amino acids. CDR3 amino acids: CASSFEHHNTGELFF. In DNA, the CDR3 is TGTGCCAGCAGCTTCGAGCATCATAACACCGGGGAGCTGTTTTTT.

This clonotype was seen ten or more times. The chain joins TRBV5-4 to TRBJ2-7, with 7 bases matching TRBD1. In germline, CDR1 is SGHNT, CDR2 YYREEE (reference sequence). The CDR3 is 14 residues long. V trimming: 4 bases; J trimming: 4 bases; junction bases outside the gene matches: 8. The CDR3 nucleotides read TGTGCCAGCAGCCCCCGGGACAGAGTTTACGAGCAGTACTTC. It yields the protein CASSPRDRVYEQYF.